The 10 T cell receptor beta chains below were found in one sample sequenced in a study of long-term antiretroviral therapy in people with HIV. Investigators performed immunoSEQ version v3.0 at survey level. Produced via immunoSEQ multiplex PCR; TCRdb's table is partial and in-frame only. The data contain tens of thousands of clones, roughly 80% of them singletons. Sequenced here: unsorted PBMCs, sampled 1.5 years after starting antiretroviral therapy. These receptors originate from a man between 18 and 29 years old with HIV.

The chain combines TRBV29-1 with TRBJ2-1; D may match TRBD1 or TRBD2 (5 bases each). With 7 bases removed from V and 10 bases from J, the gap between germline ends came to 20 bases. CDR1 and CDR2 (germline): SQVTM, ANQGSEA. This CDR3 is built from 13 residues. The CDR3 DNA sequence: TGCAGCGCCCTAGACGGGGTTGAGGGGGAGCAGTTCTTC. It yields the protein CSALDGVEGEQFF.

This chain uses TRBV4-3 with TRBJ2-1, with D possibly being TRBD2 (6 bases). The CDR3 runs to 15 residues. Trimming cost V 0 bases and J 11 bases, with 17 bases left between them. In germline, CDR1 is LGHNA, CDR2 YSLEER. DNA for the CDR3: TGCGCCAGCAGCCAAGATCGAACCTGGCTAGCGCAGCAGTTCTTC. Encoded protein: CASSQDRTWLAQQFF.

J is TRBJ1-2 and V is TRBV30; D remains unclear. V was cut by 0 bases and J by 0 bases, with 8 bases left in between. The germline V gene encodes CDR1 GTSNPN and CDR2 SVGIG (reference sequence). The CDR3 loop spans 14 amino acids. The CDR3 bases are TGTGCCTGGAGTGTACACAGCTCTAACTATGGCTACACCTTC. It is translated as CAWSVHSSNYGYTF.

This clone was recorded once. V usage is TRBV21-1 and J usage is TRBJ1-4. TRBV21-1 is given as a pseudogene. The CDR3 contains 14 residues. This CDR3 reads CASSNRPLNEKLFF. The CDR3 DNA reads as TGTGCCAGCAGCAATCGGCCTCTCAATGAAAAACTGTTTTTT.

Worth noting for this clone: Since a much larger clone is just one base distant, this may be a read error. Within the sample, other DNA sequences also encode this same CDR3. The gene calls are TRBV7-2 and TRBJ1-3; D gene ambiguous. The CDR3 consists of 12 residues. V lost 2 bases to trimming and J lost 2 bases, with 1 base between them. Per the germline V gene, CDR1 is SGHTA and CDR2 is FQGNSA. The CDR3 region is CASSLTGNTIYF. CDR3 coding DNA: TGTGCCAGCAGCTTAACTGGAAACACCATATATTTT.

This chain links TRBV27 with TRBJ2-7; 10 positions match TRBD1. This CDR3 is built from 14 residues. J gave up 4 bases and V 8 bases, and 8 bases lay outside the gene matches. Germline CDR1 is MNHEY and CDR2 is SMNVEV (reference sequence). The CDR3 region is CASARTGGGYEQYF. The CDR3 nucleotides are TGTGCCAGCGCCAGGACAGGGGGGGGGTACGAGCAGTACTTC.

This chain joins TRBV30 and TRBJ1-3; D not certain. Germline CDR1 is GTSNPN and CDR2 is SVGIG (reference sequence). This CDR3 contains 12 residues. Trimming left V 2 bases short and J 0 bases short, with 2 bases between. The CDR3 here is CAWSTSGNTIYF. The CDR3 DNA reads as TGTGCCTGGAGTACCTCTGGAAACACCATATATTTT.

CDR3 nucleotides: TGTGCCATCAGTGGGGCGGATGAGCAGTTCTTC. Its protein product is CAISGADEQFF. The chain joins TRBV10-3 to TRBJ2-1, with D hard to call. The CDR3 totals 11 residues. V was clipped by 4 bases and J by 8 bases, with 6 bases between them. CDR1 ENHRY and CDR2 SYGVKD come from the germline V gene.

The V and J genes are TRBV2 and TRBJ2-7; 9 bases are a match to TRBD1. The CDR3 sequence is 14 residues long. Germline V gives CDR1 SNHLY, CDR2 FYNNEI. The J segment lost 2 bases and the V segment lost 6 bases, leaving 5 bases of the junction unmatched. The DNA of the CDR3 is TGTGCCAGCAGGGGACAGGGCGGTCCCTACGAGCAGTACTTC. Translation gives CASRGQGGPYEQYF. The complete variable domain, with remaining parts taken from reference TRBV2 and TRBJ2-7, reads EPEVTQTPSHQVTQMGQEVILRCVPISNHLYFYWYRQILGQKVEFLVSFYNNEISEKSEIFDDQFSVERPDGSNFTLKIRSTKLEDSAMYFCASRGQGGPYEQYFGPGTRLTVT.

The J gene is TRBJ2-1, the V gene TRBV7-3; no firm D call. Trimming removed 5 bases at V and 0 bases at J, with 11 bases between. The CDR3 is 15 residues long. Germline lookup yields CDR1 SGHTA and CDR2 FQGTGA. This CDR3 reads CASSGSRSSYNEQFF. CDR3 bases: TGTGCCAGCAGCGGTAGCAGAAGCTCCTACAATGAGCAGTTCTTC.